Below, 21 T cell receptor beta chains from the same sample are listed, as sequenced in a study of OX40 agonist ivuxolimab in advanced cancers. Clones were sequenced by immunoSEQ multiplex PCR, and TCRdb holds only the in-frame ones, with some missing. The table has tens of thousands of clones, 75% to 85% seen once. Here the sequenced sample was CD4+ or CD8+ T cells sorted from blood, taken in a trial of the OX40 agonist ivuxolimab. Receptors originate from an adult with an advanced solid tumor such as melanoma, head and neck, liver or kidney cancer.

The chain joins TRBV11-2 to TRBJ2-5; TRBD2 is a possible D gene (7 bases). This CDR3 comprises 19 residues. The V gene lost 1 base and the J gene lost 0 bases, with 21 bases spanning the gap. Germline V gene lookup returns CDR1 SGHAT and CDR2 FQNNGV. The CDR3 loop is CASSLVIKAGAWYQETQYF. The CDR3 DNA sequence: TGTGCCAGCAGCTTAGTGATTAAGGCGGGGGCTTGGTACCAAGAGACCCAGTACTTC.

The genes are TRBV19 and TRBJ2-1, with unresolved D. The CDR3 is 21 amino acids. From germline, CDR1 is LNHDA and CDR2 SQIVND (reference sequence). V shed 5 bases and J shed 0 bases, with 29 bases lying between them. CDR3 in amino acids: CASSPKGQILTPRSSYNEQFF. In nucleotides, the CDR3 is TGTGCCAGTAGTCCCAAGGGCCAAATTCTGACCCCCAGGAGCTCCTACAATGAGCAGTTCTTC.

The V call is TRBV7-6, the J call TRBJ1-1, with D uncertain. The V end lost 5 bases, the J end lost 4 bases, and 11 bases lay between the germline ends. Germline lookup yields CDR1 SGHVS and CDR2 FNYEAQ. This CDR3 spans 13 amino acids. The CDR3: CASSQRGATEAFF. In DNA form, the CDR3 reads TGTGCCAGCAGCCAGCGGGGAGCCACTGAAGCTTTCTTT.

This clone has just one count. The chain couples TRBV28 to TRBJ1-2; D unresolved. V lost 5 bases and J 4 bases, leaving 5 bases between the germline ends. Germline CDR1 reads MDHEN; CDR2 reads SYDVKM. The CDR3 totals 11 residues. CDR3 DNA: TGTGCCAGCAGTCGGGCCTATGGCTACACCTTC. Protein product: CASSRAYGYTF.

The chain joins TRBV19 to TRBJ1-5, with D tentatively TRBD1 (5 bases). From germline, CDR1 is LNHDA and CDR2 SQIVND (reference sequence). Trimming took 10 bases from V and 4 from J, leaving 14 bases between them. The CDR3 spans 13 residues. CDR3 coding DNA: TGTGCCATTCGGGGCAGGGAAAATCAGCCCCAGCATTTT. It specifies CAIRGRENQPQHF. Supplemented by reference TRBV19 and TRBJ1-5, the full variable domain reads DGGITQSPKYLFRKEGQNVTLSCEQNLNHDAMYWYRQDPGQGLRLIYYSQIVNDFQKGDIAEGYSVSREKKESFPLTVTSAQKNPTAFYLCAIRGRENQPQHFGDGTRLSIL.

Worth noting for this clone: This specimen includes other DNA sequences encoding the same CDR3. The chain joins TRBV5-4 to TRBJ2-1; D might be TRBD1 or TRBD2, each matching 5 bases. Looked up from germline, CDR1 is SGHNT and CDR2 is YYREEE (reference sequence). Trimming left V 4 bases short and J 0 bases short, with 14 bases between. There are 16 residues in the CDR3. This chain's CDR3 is CASSGPGGRSYNEQFF. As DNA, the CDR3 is TGTGCCAGCAGCGGCCCTGGGGGACGCTCCTACAATGAGCAGTTCTTC.

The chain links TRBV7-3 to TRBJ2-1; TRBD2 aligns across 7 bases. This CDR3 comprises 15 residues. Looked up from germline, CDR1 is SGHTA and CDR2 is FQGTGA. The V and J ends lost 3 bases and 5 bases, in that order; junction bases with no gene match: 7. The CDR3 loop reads CASSLQAGRDNEQFF. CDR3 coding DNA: TGTGCCAGCAGCTTGCAAGCGGGGAGGGACAATGAGCAGTTCTTC.

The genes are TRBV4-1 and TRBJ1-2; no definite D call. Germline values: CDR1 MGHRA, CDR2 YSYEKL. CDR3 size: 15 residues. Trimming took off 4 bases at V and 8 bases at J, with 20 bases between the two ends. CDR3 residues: CASSPRGGSPEGYTF. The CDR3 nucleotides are TGCGCCAGCAGCCCCCGCGGCGGTTCCCCAGAAGGCTACACCTTC.

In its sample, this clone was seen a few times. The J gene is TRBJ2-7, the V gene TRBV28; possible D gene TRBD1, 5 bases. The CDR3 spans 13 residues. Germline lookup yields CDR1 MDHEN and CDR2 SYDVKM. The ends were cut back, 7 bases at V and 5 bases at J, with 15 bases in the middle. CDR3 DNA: TGTGCCAGCACAGGGCATTTCTTGGACGAGCAGTACTTC. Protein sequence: CASTGHFLDEQYF.

The CDR3 here is CASSSGVTQYF. Here the CDR3 DNA reads TGTGCCAGCAGTTCGGGGGTCACGCAGTATTTT. This chain uses TRBV27 with TRBJ2-3; a weak D match, TRBD2 (6 bases). The CDR3 is 11 amino acids. Trimming stripped 4 bases from V and 9 bases from J, with 8 bases between. In germline, CDR1 is MNHEY, CDR2 SMNVEV (reference sequence).

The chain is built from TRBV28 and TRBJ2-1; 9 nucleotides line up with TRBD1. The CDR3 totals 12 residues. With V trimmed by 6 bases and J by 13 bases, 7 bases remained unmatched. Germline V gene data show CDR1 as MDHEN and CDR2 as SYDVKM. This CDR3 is CASRRPGQGQFF. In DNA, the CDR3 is TGTGCCAGCAGACGACCGGGACAGGGACAGTTCTTC.

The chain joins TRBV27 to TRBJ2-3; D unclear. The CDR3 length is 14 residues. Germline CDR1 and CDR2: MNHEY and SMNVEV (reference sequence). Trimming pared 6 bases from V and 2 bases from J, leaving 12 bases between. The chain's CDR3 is CASRTSSATDTQYF. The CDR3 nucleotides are TGTGCCAGCAGGACTTCCTCTGCCACAGATACGCAGTATTTT.

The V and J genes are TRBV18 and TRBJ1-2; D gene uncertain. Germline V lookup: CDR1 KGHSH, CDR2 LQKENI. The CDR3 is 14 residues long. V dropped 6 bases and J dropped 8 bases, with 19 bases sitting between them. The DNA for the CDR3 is TGTGCCAGCTCCCCAAGGAATCTGCTACAGGGCTACACCTTC. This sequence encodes CASSPRNLLQGYTF.

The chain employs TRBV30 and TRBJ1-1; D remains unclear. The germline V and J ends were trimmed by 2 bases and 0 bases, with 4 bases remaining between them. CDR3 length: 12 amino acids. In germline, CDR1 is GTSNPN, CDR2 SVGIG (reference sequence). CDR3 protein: CAWSRMNTEAFF. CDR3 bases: TGTGCCTGGAGTCGCATGAACACTGAAGCTTTCTTT.

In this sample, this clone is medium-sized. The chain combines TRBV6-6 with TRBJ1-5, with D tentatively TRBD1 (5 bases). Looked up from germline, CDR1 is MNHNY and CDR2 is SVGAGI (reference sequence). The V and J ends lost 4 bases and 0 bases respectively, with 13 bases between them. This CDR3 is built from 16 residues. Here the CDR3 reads CASSSRGRNSNQPQHF. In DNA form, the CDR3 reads TGTGCCAGCAGTTCTCGGGGCAGGAATAGCAATCAGCCCCAGCATTTT.

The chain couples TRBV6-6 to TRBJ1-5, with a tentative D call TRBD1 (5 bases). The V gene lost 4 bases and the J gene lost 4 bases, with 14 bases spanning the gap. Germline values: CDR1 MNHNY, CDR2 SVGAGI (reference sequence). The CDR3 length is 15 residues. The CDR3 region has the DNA TGTGCCAGCAGTTCCCATGACAGAGATAATCAGCCCCAGCATTTT. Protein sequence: CASSSHDRDNQPQHF.

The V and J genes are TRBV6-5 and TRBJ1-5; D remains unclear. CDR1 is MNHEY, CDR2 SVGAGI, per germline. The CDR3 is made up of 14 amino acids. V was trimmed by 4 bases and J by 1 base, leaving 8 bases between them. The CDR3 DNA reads TGTGCCAGCAGTTGGGGAACAAGCAATCAGCCCCAGCATTTT. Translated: CASSWGTSNQPQHF.

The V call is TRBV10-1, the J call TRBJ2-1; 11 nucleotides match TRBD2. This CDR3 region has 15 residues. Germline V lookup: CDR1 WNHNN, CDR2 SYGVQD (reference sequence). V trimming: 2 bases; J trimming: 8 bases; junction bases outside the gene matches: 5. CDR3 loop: CASSEVLAGVHEQFF. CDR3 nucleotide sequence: TGCGCCAGCAGTGAGGTACTAGCGGGAGTTCATGAGCAGTTCTTC.

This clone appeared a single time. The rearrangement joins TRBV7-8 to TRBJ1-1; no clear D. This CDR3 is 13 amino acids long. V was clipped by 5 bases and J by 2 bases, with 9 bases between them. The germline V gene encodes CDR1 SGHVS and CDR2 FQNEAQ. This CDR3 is CASSRDENTEAFF. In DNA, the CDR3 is TGTGCCAGCAGCCGAGACGAAAACACTGAAGCTTTCTTT.

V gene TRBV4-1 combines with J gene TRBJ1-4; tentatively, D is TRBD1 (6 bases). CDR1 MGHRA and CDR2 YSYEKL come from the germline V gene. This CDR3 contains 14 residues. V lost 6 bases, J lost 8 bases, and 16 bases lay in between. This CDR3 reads CASRRTAAEEKLFF. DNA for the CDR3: TGCGCCAGCAGAAGGACAGCGGCTGAAGAAAAACTGTTTTTT.

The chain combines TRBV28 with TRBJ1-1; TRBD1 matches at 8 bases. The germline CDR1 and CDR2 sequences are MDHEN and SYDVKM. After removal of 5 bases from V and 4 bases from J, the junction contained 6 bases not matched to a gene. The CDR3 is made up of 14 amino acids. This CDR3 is CASSMNRGSTEAFF. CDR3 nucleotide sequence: TGTGCCAGCAGTATGAACAGGGGGAGCACTGAAGCTTTCTTT.